What follows are 9 T cell receptor beta chains derived from one specimen sequenced in a study of blood T cell repertoires in COVID-19. Data came from immunoSEQ multiplex PCR; TCRdb stores just in-frame clones and leaves some out. The sample lists nearly 65,000 clones; about 86% were seen once. Input material: peripheral blood. The origin of the receptors is a human donor in a cohort sampled during active COVID-19.

The rearrangement uses TRBV4-1 and TRBJ2-7, with D possibly matching TRBD2 (6 bases). Looked up from germline, CDR1 is MGHRA and CDR2 is YSYEKL. V was shortened by 0 bases and J by 1 base, with 19 bases between the two germline ends. This CDR3 comprises 18 residues. The CDR3 region is CASSQDPGLTFGSYEQYF. The CDR3, as DNA: TGCGCCAGCAGCCAAGACCCAGGACTAACGTTTGGTTCCTACGAGCAGTACTTC.

The gene calls are TRBV6-2 or TRBV6-3 and TRBJ2-7; D may be TRBD1 (6 bases). CDR1 is MNHEY, CDR2 SVGEGT, per germline. This CDR3 has 14 amino acids. V was pared by 0 bases and J by 11 bases, with 17 bases between. The CDR3 DNA follows: TGTGCCAGCAGTTACTCTAACAGGGATACGGGGAAGTACTTC. As protein: CASSYSNRDTGKYF.

The chain joins TRBV29-1 to TRBJ1-2; TRBD1 matches 7 bases. J lost 1 base, V lost 6 bases, and 5 bases had no gene match. Germline CDR1 and CDR2: SQVTM and ANQGSEA. The CDR3 totals 13 residues. The CDR3 sequence is CSVPGQDNYGYTF. The DNA for the CDR3 is TGCAGCGTCCCCGGACAGGATAACTATGGCTACACCTTC. The variable domain in full, completed from reference TRBV29-1 and TRBJ1-2, reads SAVISQKPSRDICQRGTSLTIQCQVDSQVTMMFWYRQQPGQSLTLIATANQGSEATYESGFVIDKFPISRPNLTFSTLTVSNMSPEDSSIYLCSVPGQDNYGYTFGSGTRLTVV.

The chain combines TRBV9 with TRBJ1-6; 10 nucleotides align to TRBD1. This CDR3 comprises 15 residues. Germline CDR1 SGDLS, CDR2 YYNGEE. Trimming took 3 bases from V and 7 from J; bases not matched to a gene: 4. The CDR3 protein is CASSDGTGVNSPLHF. As DNA, the CDR3 is TGTGCCAGCAGCGATGGGACAGGGGTCAATTCACCCCTCCACTTT.

The DNA for the CDR3 is TGTGCCAGCAGCTTAGTAGGGGGACAGGATATAACTGAAGCTTTCTTT. The encoded protein is CASSLVGGQDITEAFF. The chain has TRBV7-2 and TRBJ1-1; 8 bases fit TRBD1. Germline loops: CDR1 SGHTA, CDR2 FQGNSA. V lost 1 base, J lost 5 bases, and 9 bases stayed unmatched. This CDR3 has 16 residues.

The sample holds one count of this clone. The V call is TRBV19, the J call TRBJ2-7; 8 positions match TRBD2. Germline V gives CDR1 LNHDA, CDR2 SQIVND (reference sequence). The CDR3 sequence is 17 residues long. V trimming: 5 bases; J trimming: 1 base; junction bases outside the gene matches: 13. CDR3 residues: CASSPVGGGHSSYEQYF. The CDR3 DNA sequence: TGTGCCAGTAGTCCCGTCGGGGGGGGGCACTCTTCCTACGAGCAGTACTTC.

This clone has only one observation. The chain joins TRBV9 to TRBJ2-1, with 15 bases fitting TRBD2. The CDR3 is 15 residues long. Unmatched junction bases numbered 6, after V lost 5 bases and J lost 9 bases. Germline V gene sequence: CDR1 SGDLS, CDR2 YYNGEE. The DNA for the CDR3 is TGTGCCAGCAGACCCGGACTAGCGGGAGGGGCTGAGCAGTTCTTC. Protein: CASRPGLAGGAEQFF. The complete variable domain, with remaining parts taken from reference TRBV9 and TRBJ2-1, reads DSGVTQTPKHLITATGQRVTLRCSPRSGDLSVYWYQQSLDQGLQFLIQYYNGEERAKGNILERFSAQQFPDLHSELNLSSLELGDSALYFCASRPGLAGGAEQFFGPGTRLTVL.

In DNA form, the CDR3 reads TGTGCCAGTAGCCTGGTGGGTGAGCAGTACTTC. Amino acids: CASSLVGEQYF. The rearrangement joins TRBV2 to TRBJ2-7; D unclear. CDR1 and CDR2 (germline): SNHLY, FYNNEI. The CDR3 loop spans 11 amino acids. Between the trimmed V and J ends, which lost 9 bases and 7 bases, there was a span of 13 bases.

This chain connects TRBV6-2 or TRBV6-3 to TRBJ2-7, with 7 bases matching TRBD1. The CDR3 length is 17 residues. The ends lost 4 bases at V and 3 bases at J; junction bases unmatched: 15. Germline V gene lookup returns CDR1 MNHEY and CDR2 SVGEGT. The CDR3 DNA reads TGTGCCAGCAGTTCCATCGTCCAGGGGGAAAGGAGCTACGAGCAGTACTTC. Translation: CASSSIVQGERSYEQYF.